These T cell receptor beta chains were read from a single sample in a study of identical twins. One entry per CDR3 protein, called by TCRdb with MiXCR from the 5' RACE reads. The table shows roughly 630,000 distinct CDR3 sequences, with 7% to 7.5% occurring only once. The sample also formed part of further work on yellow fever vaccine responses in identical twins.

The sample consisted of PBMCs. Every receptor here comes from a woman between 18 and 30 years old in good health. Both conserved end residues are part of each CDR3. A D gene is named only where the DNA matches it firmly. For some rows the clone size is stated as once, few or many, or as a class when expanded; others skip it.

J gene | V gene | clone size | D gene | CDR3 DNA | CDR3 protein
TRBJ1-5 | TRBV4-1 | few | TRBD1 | TGCGCCAGCAGCCGGGACAGGAATGGCAATCAGCCCCAGCATTTT | CASSRDRNGNQPQHF
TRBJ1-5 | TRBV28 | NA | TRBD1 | TGTGCCAGCAGCCTAATTCCGGGACAGGGGCGCAATCAGCCCCAGCATTTT | CASSLIPGQGRNQPQHF
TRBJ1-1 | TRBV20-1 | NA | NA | TGCAGGGACGACAGAAACACTGAAGCTTTCTTT | CRDDRNTEAFF
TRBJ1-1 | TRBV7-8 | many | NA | TGTGCCAGCAGCTTATTGGTGAACACTGAAGCTTTCTTT | CASSLLVNTEAFF
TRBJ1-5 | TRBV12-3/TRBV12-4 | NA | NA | TGTGCCAGCAGTGACCGAGGTGATCAGCCCCAGCATTTT | CASSDRGDQPQHF
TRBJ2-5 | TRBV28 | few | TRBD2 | TGTGCCAGCAGTTTCTCCGAGATGAGCGGGGGAGAGACCCAGTACTTC | CASSFSEMSGGETQYF
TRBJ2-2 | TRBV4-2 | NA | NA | TGTGCCAGCGAGGGTTCGAACACCGGGGAGCTGTTTTTT | CASEGSNTGELFF
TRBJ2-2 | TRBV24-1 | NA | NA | TGTGCCACCAGTGAACGAGGATTCAGAACGAACACCGGGGAGCTGTTTTTT | CATSERGFRTNTGELFF
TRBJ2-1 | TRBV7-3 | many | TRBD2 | TGTGCCAGCAGCTTGTCAGCGGGAGTGTCCCACAATGAGCAGTTCTTC | CASSLSAGVSHNEQFF
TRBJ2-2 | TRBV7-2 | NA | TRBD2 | TGTGCCGGAGAGCGGGGGACGGTCGGGGAGCTGTTTTTT | CAGERGTVGELFF
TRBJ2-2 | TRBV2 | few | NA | TGTGCCAGCAGGACTGACAGATCCACCGGGGAGCTGTTTTTT | CASRTDRSTGELFF
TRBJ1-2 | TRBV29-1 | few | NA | TGCAGCGTTCTTACCAACCCCCTTGGTGTATTGCGCGAGAACCCCCCGGCTAACTATGGCTACACCTTC | CSVLTNPLGVLRENPPANYGYTF
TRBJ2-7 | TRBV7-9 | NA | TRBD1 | TGTGCCAGCAGCTTAGGCCCGGGACAGGGGGCCTACGAGCAGTACTTC | CASSLGPGQGAYEQYF
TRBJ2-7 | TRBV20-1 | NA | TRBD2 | TGCAGTGCTAGGGCCCTGGCGGGAGCCTACGAGCAGTACTTC | CSARALAGAYEQYF
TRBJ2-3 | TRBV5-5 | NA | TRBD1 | TGTGCCAGCAGCTCAGGGACAGGGGCTGCAGATACGCAGTATTTT | CASSSGTGAADTQYF
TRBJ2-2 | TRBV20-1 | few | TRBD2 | TGCAGTGCTAGGGGGACTAGCGGGAGGGCCCACGGGGAGCTGTTTTTT | CSARGTSGRAHGELFF
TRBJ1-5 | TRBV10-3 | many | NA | TGTGCCATCAGTGACGGGGGCGGACAGCCCCAGCATTTT | CAISDGGGQPQHF
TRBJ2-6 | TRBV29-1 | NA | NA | TGCAGCGTTGTGTTGTGGACGGGAACCTCTGGGGCCAACGTCCTGACTTTC | CSVVLWTGTSGANVLTF
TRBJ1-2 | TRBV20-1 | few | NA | TGCAGTGCCAGGGGAGTATATGGCTACACCTTC | CSARGVYGYTF
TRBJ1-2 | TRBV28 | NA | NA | TGTGCCAGCAGTCCCACTACCTATGGCTACACCTTC | CASSPTTYGYTF
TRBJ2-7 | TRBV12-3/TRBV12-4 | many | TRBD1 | TGTGCCAGCAGTTTTGGGGACAGGACAATTTTCTCCTACGAGCAGTACTTC | CASSFGDRTIFSYEQYF
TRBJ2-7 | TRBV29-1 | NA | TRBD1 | TGCAGCGTCCTATCACCGGGACAGCTATCCTACGAGCAGTACTTC | CSVLSPGQLSYEQYF
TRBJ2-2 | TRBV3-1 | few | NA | TGTGCCAGCAGCCGTTCTCACGCGGCCACCGGGGAGCTGTTTTTT | CASSRSHAATGELFF
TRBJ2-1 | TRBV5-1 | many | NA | TGCGCCAGCAGCTCAGCGAAGACAGTGGGCTCCTACAATGAGCAGTTCTTC | CASSSAKTVGSYNEQFF
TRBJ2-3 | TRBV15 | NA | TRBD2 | TGTGCCACCAGCAGAGATCGCGGGGGGCCGGCTAGCACAGATACGCAGTATTTT | CATSRDRGGPASTDTQYF
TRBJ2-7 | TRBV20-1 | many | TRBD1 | TGCAGTGCTAGGGGGACAGCCGACTACGAGCAGTACTTC | CSARGTADYEQYF
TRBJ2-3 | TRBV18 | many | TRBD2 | TGTGCCAGCTCACCACCGGGAACGGGGGGTTCCACAGATACGCAGTATTTT | CASSPPGTGGSTDTQYF
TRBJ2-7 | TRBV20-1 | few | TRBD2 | TGCAGTGCTAGGGGACTAGCGGGACCTTACGAGCAGTACTTC | CSARGLAGPYEQYF
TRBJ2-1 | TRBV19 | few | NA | TGTGCCAGTAGTATAGAAGGCTACCCCTACAATGAGCAGTTCTTC | CASSIEGYPYNEQFF
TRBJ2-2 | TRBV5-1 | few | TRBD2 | TGCGCCAGCAGCTTGGAACTAGCGACCGGGGAGCTGTTTTTT | CASSLELATGELFF
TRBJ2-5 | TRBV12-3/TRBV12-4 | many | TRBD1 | TGTGCCAGCAGCCACGGGACAGGGGAAAATCAAGAGACCCAGTACTTC | CASSHGTGENQETQYF
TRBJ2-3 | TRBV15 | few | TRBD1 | TGTGCCACCAGCAGTTTCGGACAGGGCAGCACAGATACGCAGTATTTT | CATSSFGQGSTDTQYF
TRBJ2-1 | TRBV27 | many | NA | TGTGCCAGCAGTTTTCAGGGGAGGGTCGATGAGCAGTTCTTC | CASSFQGRVDEQFF
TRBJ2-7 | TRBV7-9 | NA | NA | TGTGCCAGCAGCTGGGGCATGGGGGTCGAGCAGTACTTC | CASSWGMGVEQYF
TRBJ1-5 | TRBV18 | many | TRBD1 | TGTGCCAGCTCACCGGCCAAGGGGGCCGTCAATCAGCCCCAGCATTTT | CASSPAKGAVNQPQHF
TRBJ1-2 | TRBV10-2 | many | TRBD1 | TGCGCCAGCAGTGGGCTTGACAGGGGGATCTATGGCTACACCTTC | CASSGLDRGIYGYTF
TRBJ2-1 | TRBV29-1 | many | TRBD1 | TGCAGCGTTGAGGGACAGGGGTACAATGAGCAGTTCTTC | CSVEGQGYNEQFF
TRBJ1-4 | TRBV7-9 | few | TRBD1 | TGTGCCAGCAGCTTAGGCCAGGGGGGAACTAATGAAAAACTGTTTTTT | CASSLGQGGTNEKLFF
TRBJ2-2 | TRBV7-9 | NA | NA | TGTGCCAGCAGCTTGGGAGTCCCGTACGCGAACACCGGGGAGCTGTTTTTT | CASSLGVPYANTGELFF
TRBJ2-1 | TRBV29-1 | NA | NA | TGCAGCGTCCGAACGGGGGCCACAAACAATGAGCAGTTCTTC | CSVRTGATNNEQFF
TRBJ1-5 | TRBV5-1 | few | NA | TGCGCCAGCAGCTCACGGTCTGGAGGGAGAGATAGCAATCAGCCCCAGCATTTT | CASSSRSGGRDSNQPQHF
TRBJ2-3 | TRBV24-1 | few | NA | TGTGCCACCAGTGATTTTGCGGGCACAGATACGCAGTATTTT | CATSDFAGTDTQYF
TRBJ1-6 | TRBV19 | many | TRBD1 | TGTGCCAGTCCCCGGTTCTGCGGGACAGGCTCGACACCCCTCCACTTT | CASPRFCGTGSTPLHF
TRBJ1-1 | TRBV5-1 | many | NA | TGCGCCAGCAGCTTCACAGGGTTGAACACTGAAGCTTTCTTT | CASSFTGLNTEAFF
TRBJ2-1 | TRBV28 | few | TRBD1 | TGTGCCAGCAGGCGCCGACAGGGAGCGTACAATGAGCAGTTCTTC | CASRRRQGAYNEQFF
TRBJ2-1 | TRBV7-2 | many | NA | TGTGCCAGCGATCGGGTAGGGAGCTCCTACAATGAGCAGTTCTTC | CASDRVGSSYNEQFF
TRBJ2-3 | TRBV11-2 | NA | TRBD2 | TGTGCCAGCAGCTATCAATCTAGCGGGAGCGGGACAGATACGCAGTATTTT | CASSYQSSGSGTDTQYF
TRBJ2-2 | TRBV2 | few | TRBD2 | TGTGCCAGCAGTGAAGCAGGCCTAGCGGCCGGGGAGCTGTTTTTT | CASSEAGLAAGELFF
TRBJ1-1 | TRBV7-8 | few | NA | TGTGCCAGCAGCTTTTCCGGGGGGCATATGAACACTGAAGCTTTCTTT | CASSFSGGHMNTEAFF
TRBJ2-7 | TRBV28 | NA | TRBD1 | TGTGCCAGCAGTTTAGCCGCAACAGGGGCCTACGAGCAGTACTTC | CASSLAATGAYEQYF
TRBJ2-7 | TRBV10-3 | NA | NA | TGTGCCATCAGTGACACAACAGGTTATGCCTACGAGCAGTACTTC | CAISDTTGYAYEQYF